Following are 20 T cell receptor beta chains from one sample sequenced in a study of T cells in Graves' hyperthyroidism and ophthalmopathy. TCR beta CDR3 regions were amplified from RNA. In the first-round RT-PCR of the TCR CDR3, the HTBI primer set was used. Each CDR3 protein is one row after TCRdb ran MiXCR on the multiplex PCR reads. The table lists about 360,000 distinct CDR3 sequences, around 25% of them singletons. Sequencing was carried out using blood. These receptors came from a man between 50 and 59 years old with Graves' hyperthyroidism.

This chain's CDR3 is CASRRGTGDTDTQYF. Written as DNA, the CDR3 is TGTGCCAGCAGGCGCGGGACAGGGGATACAGATACGCAGTATTTT. The rearrangement uses TRBV3-1 and TRBJ2-3; 10 bases are shared with TRBD1. The CDR3 covers 15 residues. V was pared by 6 bases and J by 3 bases, with 6 bases of the junction left unmatched. The germline V gene encodes CDR1 LGHDT and CDR2 YNNKEL (reference sequence).

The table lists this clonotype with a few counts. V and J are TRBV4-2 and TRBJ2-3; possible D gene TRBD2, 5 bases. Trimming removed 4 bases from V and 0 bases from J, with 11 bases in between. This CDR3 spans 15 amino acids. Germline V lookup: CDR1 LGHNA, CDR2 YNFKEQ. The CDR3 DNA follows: TGTGCCAGCAGCCCGGCGGGCAAAAGCACAGATACGCAGTATTTT. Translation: CASSPAGKSTDTQYF.

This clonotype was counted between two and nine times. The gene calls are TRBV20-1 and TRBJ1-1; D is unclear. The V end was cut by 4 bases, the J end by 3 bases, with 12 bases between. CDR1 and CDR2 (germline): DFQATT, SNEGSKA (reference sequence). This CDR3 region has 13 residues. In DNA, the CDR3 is TGCAGTGCTACAATGGACGGTTACACTGAAGCTTTCTTT. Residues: CSATMDGYTEAFF.

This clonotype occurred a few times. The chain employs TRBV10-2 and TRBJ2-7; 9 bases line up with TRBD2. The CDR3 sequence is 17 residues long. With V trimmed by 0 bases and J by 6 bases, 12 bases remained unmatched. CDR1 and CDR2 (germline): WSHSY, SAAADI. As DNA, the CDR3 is TGCGCCAGCAGTGAGTCGGCTAGCGGGACCCTCCTGGTCGAGCAGTACTTC. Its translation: CASSESASGTLLVEQYF.

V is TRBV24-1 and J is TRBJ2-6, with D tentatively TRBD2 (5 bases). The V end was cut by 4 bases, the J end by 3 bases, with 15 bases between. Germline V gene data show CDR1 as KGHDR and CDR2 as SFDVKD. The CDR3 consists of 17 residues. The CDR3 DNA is TGTGCCACCAGTGACCCCACAATGGGAGTTGGGGCCAACGTCCTGACTTTC. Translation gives CATSDPTMGVGANVLTF.

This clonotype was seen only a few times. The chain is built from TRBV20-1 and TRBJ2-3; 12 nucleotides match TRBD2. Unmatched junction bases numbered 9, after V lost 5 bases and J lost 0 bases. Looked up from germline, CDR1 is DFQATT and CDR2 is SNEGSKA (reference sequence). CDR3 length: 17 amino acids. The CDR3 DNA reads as TGCAGTGCTGAGCGACTAGCGGGAGTTTCTAGCACAGATACGCAGTATTTT. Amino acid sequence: CSAERLAGVSSTDTQYF.

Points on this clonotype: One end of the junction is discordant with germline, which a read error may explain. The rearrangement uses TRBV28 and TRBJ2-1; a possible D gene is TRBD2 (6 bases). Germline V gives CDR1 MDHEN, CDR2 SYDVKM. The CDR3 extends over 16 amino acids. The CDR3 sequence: CASSPYGGTSSNEQFF. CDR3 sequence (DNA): TGTGCCAGCAGCCCCTACGGCGGGACTTCCTCCAATGAGCAGTTCTTC.

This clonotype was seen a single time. The CDR3 loop is CASSWINTGELFF. CDR3 DNA: TGTGCCAGCAGTTGGATAAACACCGGGGAGCTGTTTTTT. V usage is TRBV6-5 and J usage is TRBJ2-2; D ambiguous. V lost 4 bases to trimming and J lost 2 bases, with 5 bases between them. The CDR3 has 13 amino acids. The germline V gene has CDR1 MNHEY and CDR2 SVGAGI.

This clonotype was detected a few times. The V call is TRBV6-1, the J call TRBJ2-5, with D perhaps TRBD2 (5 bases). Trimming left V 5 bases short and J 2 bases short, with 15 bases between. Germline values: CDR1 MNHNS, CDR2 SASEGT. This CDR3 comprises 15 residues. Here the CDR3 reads CASSSVAYDQETQYF. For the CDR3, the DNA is TGTGCCAGCAGTTCCGTAGCGTACGATCAAGAGACCCAGTACTTC.

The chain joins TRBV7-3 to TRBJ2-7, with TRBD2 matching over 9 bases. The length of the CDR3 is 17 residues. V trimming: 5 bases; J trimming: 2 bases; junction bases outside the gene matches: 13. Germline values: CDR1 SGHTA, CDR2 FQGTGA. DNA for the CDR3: TGTGCCAGCAGCCCCGGGACTAGCAGCCGTCCTACCTACGAGCAGTACTTC. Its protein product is CASSPGTSSRPTYEQYF.

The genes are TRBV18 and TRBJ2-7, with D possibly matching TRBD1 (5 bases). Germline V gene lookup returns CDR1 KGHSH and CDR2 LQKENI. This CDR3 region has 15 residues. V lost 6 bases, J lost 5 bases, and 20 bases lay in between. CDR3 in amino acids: CASSEGAVGRDEQYF. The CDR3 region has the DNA TGTGCCAGCTCGGAAGGGGCAGTCGGTCGGGACGAGCAGTACTTC.

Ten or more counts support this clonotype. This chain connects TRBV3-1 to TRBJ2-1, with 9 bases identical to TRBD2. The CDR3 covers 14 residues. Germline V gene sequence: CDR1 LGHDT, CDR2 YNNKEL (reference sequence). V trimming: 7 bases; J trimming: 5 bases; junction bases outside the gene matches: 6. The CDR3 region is CASKKVAGDNEQFF. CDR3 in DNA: TGTGCCAGCAAGAAGGTAGCGGGAGACAATGAGCAGTTCTTC.

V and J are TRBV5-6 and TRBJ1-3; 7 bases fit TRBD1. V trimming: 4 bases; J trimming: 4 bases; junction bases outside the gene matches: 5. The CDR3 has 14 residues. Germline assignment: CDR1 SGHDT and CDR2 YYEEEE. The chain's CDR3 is CASSLTGRGNTIYF. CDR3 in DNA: TGTGCCAGCAGCCTGACAGGGAGGGGAAACACCATATATTTT.

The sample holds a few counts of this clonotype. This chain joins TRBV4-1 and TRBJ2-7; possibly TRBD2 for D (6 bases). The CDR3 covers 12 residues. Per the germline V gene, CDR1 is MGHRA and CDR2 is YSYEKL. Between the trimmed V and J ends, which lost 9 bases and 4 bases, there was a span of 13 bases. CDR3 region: CASQGLAYEQYF. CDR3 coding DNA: TGCGCCAGTCAGGGACTCGCTTACGAGCAGTACTTC.

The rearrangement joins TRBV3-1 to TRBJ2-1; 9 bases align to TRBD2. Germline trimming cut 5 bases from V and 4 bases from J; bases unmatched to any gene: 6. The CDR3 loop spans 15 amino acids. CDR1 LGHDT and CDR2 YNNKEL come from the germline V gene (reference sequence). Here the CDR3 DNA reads TGTGCCAGCAGCACCAGGACTAGCGAGTACAATGAGCAGTTCTTC. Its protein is CASSTRTSEYNEQFF.

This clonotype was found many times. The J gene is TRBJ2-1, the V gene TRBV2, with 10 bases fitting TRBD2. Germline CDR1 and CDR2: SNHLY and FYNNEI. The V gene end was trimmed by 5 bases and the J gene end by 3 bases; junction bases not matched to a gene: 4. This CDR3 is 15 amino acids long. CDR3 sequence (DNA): TGTGCCAGCAGTCGTATAGCGGGAGGCTACAATGAGCAGTTCTTC. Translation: CASSRIAGGYNEQFF.

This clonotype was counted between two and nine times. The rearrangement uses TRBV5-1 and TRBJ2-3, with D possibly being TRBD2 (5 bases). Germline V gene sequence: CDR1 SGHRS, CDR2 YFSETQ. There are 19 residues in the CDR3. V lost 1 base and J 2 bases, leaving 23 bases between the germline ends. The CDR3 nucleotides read TGCGCCAGCAGCTTGTGGACCCACGGACTCTTACCTATCACAGATACGCAGTATTTT. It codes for CASSLWTHGLLPITDTQYF.

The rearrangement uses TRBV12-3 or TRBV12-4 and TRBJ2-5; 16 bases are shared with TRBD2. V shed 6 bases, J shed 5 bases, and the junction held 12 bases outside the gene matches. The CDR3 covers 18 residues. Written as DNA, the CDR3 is TGTGCCAGCAGCCCGACCGGGACTAGCGGGAGGGCCAGTGAGACCCAGTACTTC. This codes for CASSPTGTSGRASETQYF.

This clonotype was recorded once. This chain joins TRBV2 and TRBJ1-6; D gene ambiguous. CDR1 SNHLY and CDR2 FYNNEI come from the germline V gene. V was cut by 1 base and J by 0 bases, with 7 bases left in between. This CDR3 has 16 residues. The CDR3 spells CASSEGGSSYNSPLHF. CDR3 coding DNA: TGTGCCAGCAGTGAAGGTGGGAGCTCCTATAATTCACCCCTCCACTTT.

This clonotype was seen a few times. CDR3 sequence reads: CASSLVRGGLGYTF. CDR3 DNA: TGTGCCAGCAGTTTGGTCAGGGGAGGCCTTGGCTACACCTTC. The chain recombines TRBV28 with TRBJ1-2; D is possibly TRBD1 (6 bases). The CDR3 length is 14 residues. V was clipped by 3 bases and J by 7 bases, with 15 bases between them. Per the germline V gene, CDR1 is MDHEN and CDR2 is SYDVKM.